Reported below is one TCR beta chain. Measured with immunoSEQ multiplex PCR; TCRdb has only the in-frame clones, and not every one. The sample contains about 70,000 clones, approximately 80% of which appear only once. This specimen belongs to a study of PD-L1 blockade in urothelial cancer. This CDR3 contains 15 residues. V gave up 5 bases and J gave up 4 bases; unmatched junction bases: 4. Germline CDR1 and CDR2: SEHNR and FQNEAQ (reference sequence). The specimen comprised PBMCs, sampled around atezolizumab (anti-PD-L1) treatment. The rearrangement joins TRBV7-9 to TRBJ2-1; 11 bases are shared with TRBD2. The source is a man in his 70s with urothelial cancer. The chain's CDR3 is CASSVGTSGYNEQFF. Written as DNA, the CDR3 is TGTGCCAGCAGCGTAGGGACTAGCGGATACAATGAGCAGTTCTTC.